The next 17 T cell receptor beta chains were all read from a single sample in a study of patients and donors after allogeneic stem cell transplantation. TCRdb re-analysed the RT-PCR reads in MiXCR, keeping a single row per CDR3 protein. Of around 23,000 distinct CDR3 sequences in the sample, about 30% were seen once. Material for sequencing was blood, either unsorted or a sorted T cell fraction (not recorded which). Every receptor here comes from a human donor who was either an allogeneic HSCT recipient or a stem cell or donor lymphocyte infusion donor (not recorded which). It is not recorded whose cells these are; they may come from a transplant donor.

This clonotype was detected ten times or more. This rearrangement joins TRBV7-2 to TRBJ2-2; no firm D call. Germline V lookup: CDR1 SGHTA, CDR2 FQGNSA. CDR3 length equals 13 residues. V gave up 6 bases and J gave up 5 bases, with 10 bases separating them. CDR3 residues: CASSSWGTGELFF. CDR3 DNA sequence: TGTGCCAGCAGTTCATGGGGTACCGGGGAGCTGTTTTTT.

This clonotype was found a few times. V is TRBV7-3 and J is TRBJ2-1, with TRBD1 identical over 8 bases. CDR1 is SGHTA, CDR2 FQGTGA, per germline. The CDR3 totals 14 residues. The junction had 9 bases not matched to a gene; V was cut back by 5 bases and J by 9 bases. The CDR3 coding sequence is TGTGCCAGCAGCCTGGACAGGGAAAGGGCTGAGCAGTTCTTC. This sequence encodes CASSLDRERAEQFF.

V usage is TRBV18 and J usage is TRBJ1-1, with D perhaps TRBD1 (6 bases). Germline V CDR1 and CDR2: KGHSH, LQKENI. There are 15 residues in the CDR3. V dropped 3 bases and J dropped 1 base, with 12 bases sitting between them. The CDR3 DNA reads as TGTGCCAGCTCACCCGGACAGCCGAGGAACACTGAAGCTTTCTTT. It specifies CASSPGQPRNTEAFF. The full variable domain, rest sourced from reference TRBV18 and TRBJ1-1, is NAGVMQNPRHLVRRRGQEARLRCSPMKGHSHVYWYRQLPEEGLKFMVYLQKENIIDESGMPKERFSAEFPKEGPSILRIQQVVRGDSAAYFCASSPGQPRNTEAFFGQGTRLTVV.

This clonotype was seen ten or more times. The chain carries TRBV12-3 or TRBV12-4 and TRBJ1-2; D is undetermined. Trimming removed 3 bases at V and 2 bases at J, with 13 bases between. This CDR3 has 15 amino acids. This CDR3 is CASSFALTSNYGYTF. For the CDR3, the DNA is TGTGCCAGCAGTTTTGCCCTTACATCGAACTATGGCTACACCTTC.

This clonotype was seen only a few times. J is TRBJ2-5 and V is TRBV11-2, with a possible D match to TRBD2 (6 bases). The CDR3 is 14 residues long. Trimming shortened V by 7 bases and J by 7 bases, and 19 bases separated the two germline ends. CDR1 and CDR2 (germline): SGHAT, FQNNGV. The CDR3 loop reads CASNPGGLKGTQYF. The DNA of the CDR3 is TGTGCCAGCAACCCTGGGGGACTTAAGGGGACCCAGTACTTC. The full variable domain, rest sourced from reference TRBV11-2 and TRBJ2-5, is EAGVAQSPRYKIIEKRQSVAFWCNPISGHATLYWYQQILGQGPKLLIQFQNNGVVDDSQLPKDRFSAERLKGVDSTLKIQPAKLEDSAVYLCASNPGGLKGTQYFGPGTRLLVL.

This clonotype was seen at least ten times. V gene TRBV6-5 combines with J gene TRBJ1-2; weak D call: TRBD1 (5 bases). The V gene's germline CDR1 is MNHEY and CDR2 SVGAGI. The CDR3 contains 13 residues. V lost 7 bases and J lost 3, with 12 bases in between. This CDR3 is CASTSQGHYGYTF. DNA of the CDR3: TGTGCCAGCACCTCCCAGGGACACTATGGCTACACCTTC.

The V call is TRBV20-1, the J call TRBJ1-2; TRBD1 aligns across 7 bases. After removal of 3 bases from V and 1 base from J, the junction contained 14 bases not matched to a gene. Looked up from germline, CDR1 is DFQATT and CDR2 is SNEGSKA (reference sequence). The CDR3 loop spans 17 amino acids. The CDR3 protein is CSASYRGGGAGNYGYTF. The CDR3 coding sequence is TGCAGTGCTAGCTATAGGGGAGGGGGCGCGGGTAACTATGGCTACACCTTC.

The chain has TRBV5-1 and TRBJ1-2, with TRBD1 matching over 7 bases. V gave up 4 bases and J gave up 0 bases; unmatched junction bases: 6. From germline, CDR1 is SGHRS and CDR2 YFSETQ. This CDR3 is 15 amino acids long. CDR3 bases: TGCGCCAGCAGCCAGCTGACAGGGACTAACTATGGCTACACCTTC. Translating gives CASSQLTGTNYGYTF.

The CDR3 reads CASSQPTGPGELFF. CDR3 nucleotides: TGCGCCAGCAGCCAACCGACAGGGCCCGGGGAGCTGTTTTTT. The chain employs TRBV4-1 and TRBJ2-2, with 7 bases matching TRBD1. CDR1 is MGHRA and CDR2 is YSYEKL in the germline V gene. The CDR3 has 14 amino acids. The junction had 3 bases not matched to a gene; V was cut back by 2 bases and J by 6 bases.

This clonotype was seen more than once but under ten times. The chain links TRBV18 to TRBJ1-4, with no clear D. Germline V lookup: CDR1 KGHSH, CDR2 LQKENI. The CDR3 contains 13 residues. Trimming pared 5 bases from V and 8 bases from J, leaving 12 bases between. The CDR3 region is CASSVQDSEKLFF. The CDR3 DNA reads as TGTGCCAGCTCAGTTCAGGACTCAGAAAAACTGTTTTTT.

This clonotype was observed a few times. This rearrangement joins TRBV29-1 to TRBJ2-3, with TRBD2 matching over 10 bases. Trimming took 5 bases from V and 6 from J; bases not matched to a gene: 8. The CDR3 loop spans 14 amino acids. Germline V CDR1 and CDR2: SQVTM, ANQGSEA. The CDR3 spells CSVTQGGLADTQYF. For the CDR3, the DNA is TGCAGCGTTACACAGGGGGGACTAGCGGATACGCAGTATTTT.

The chain has TRBV7-2 and TRBJ2-1, with TRBD1 matching 9 bases. J gave up 6 bases and V 4 bases, and 10 bases lay outside the gene matches. CDR1 is SGHTA and CDR2 is FQGNSA in the germline V gene. There are 16 residues in the CDR3. This CDR3 is CASSSDRDRVVNEQFF. In nucleotides, the CDR3 is TGTGCCAGCAGCTCGGACCGGGACAGGGTTGTCAATGAGCAGTTCTTC.

This clonotype was counted at least ten times. This sequence joins TRBV7-3 and TRBJ1-2, with D possibly TRBD1 on 5 matching bases. Germline V gene data show CDR1 as SGHTA and CDR2 as FQGTGA. The CDR3 length is 13 residues. V was pared by 7 bases and J by 7 bases, with 16 bases between. DNA of the CDR3: TGTGCCAGCAAGAGGGGAACAGGACGTGGCTACACCTTC. Its translation is CASKRGTGRGYTF. The variable domain in full, completed from reference TRBV7-3 and TRBJ1-2, reads GAGVSQTPSNKVTEKGKYVELRCDPISGHTALYWYRQSLGQGPEFLIYFQGTGAADDSGLPNDRFFAVRPEGSVSTLKIQRTERGDSAVYLCASKRGTGRGYTFGSGTRLTVV.

This clonotype was observed at least ten times. V usage is TRBV6-4 and J usage is TRBJ1-2; D remains unclear. Germline assignment: CDR1 MRHNA and CDR2 SNTAGT. Trimming removed 6 bases at V and 5 bases at J, with 19 bases between. The CDR3 extends over 15 amino acids. The CDR3 spells CASSPRGRFKYGYTF. Written as DNA, the CDR3 is TGTGCCAGCAGCCCTCGAGGGCGGTTCAAATATGGCTACACCTTC.

This clonotype was seen more than once but under ten times. The chain employs TRBV7-6 and TRBJ1-2; no reliable D call. Deletions cut 4 bases from V and 3 bases from J, with 15 bases between. The CDR3 has 15 residues. The germline gives CDR1 SGHVS, CDR2 FNYEAQ. As DNA, the CDR3 is TGTGCCAGCAGCTCTAGGGAGGGAGACGACTATGGCTACACCTTC. Translation: CASSSREGDDYGYTF. The full variable domain, with the rest looked up from reference TRBV7-6 and TRBJ1-2, is GAGVSQSPRYKVTKRGQDVALRCDPISGHVSLYWYRQALGQGPEFLTYFNYEAQQDKSGLPNDRFSAERPEGSISTLTIQRTEQRDSAMYRCASSSREGDDYGYTFGSGTRLTVV.

This clonotype has more than one count but fewer than ten. This chain links TRBV7-2 with TRBJ1-6, with 7 bases aligning to TRBD1. The CDR3 covers 15 residues. Trimming at V came to 1 base and at J to 7 bases, leaving 4 bases not matched to a gene. The V gene's germline CDR1 is SGHTA and CDR2 FQGNSA. The CDR3 DNA reads TGTGCCAGCAGCTTAGGAGGGGGACAGAATTCACCCCTCCACTTT. Amino acid sequence: CASSLGGGQNSPLHF.

The V and J genes are TRBV5-1 and TRBJ1-5; D remains ambiguous. The CDR3 contains 14 residues. The ends were cut back, 2 bases at V and 3 bases at J, with 9 bases in the middle. The germline CDR1 and CDR2 sequences are SGHRS and YFSETQ. CDR3 loop: CASSFGYSNQPQHF. CDR3 coding DNA: TGCGCCAGCAGCTTCGGATATTCCAATCAGCCCCAGCATTTT.